The 10 T cell receptor beta chains below were found in one sample sequenced in a study of blood T cell repertoires in COVID-19. Profiling relied on immunoSEQ multiplex PCR, and the TCRdb table lists in-frame clones only, not all of them. The sample holds about 29,000 clones, roughly 90% seen once. Sequenced material: peripheral blood. The source of these receptors is a human donor in a cohort sampled during active COVID-19.

The J gene is TRBJ2-3, the V gene TRBV20-1; perhaps TRBD2 as D (5 bases). The CDR3 spans 13 residues. In germline, CDR1 is DFQATT, CDR2 SNEGSKA (reference sequence). Trimming took off 3 bases at V and 2 bases at J, with 9 bases between the two ends. CDR3 amino acids: CSASLLVTDTQYF. The CDR3, as DNA: TGCAGTGCTAGTTTACTAGTCACAGATACGCAGTATTTT.

The chain recombines TRBV28 with TRBJ2-7, with 9 nucleotides matching TRBD1. Germline CDR1 is MDHEN and CDR2 is SYDVKM. This CDR3 has 15 residues. The J segment lost 2 bases and the V segment lost 6 bases, leaving 8 bases of the junction unmatched. CDR3 bases: TGTGCCAGCAGCCCAACAGGGGGCCGAACCTACGAGCAGTACTTC. Translation gives CASSPTGGRTYEQYF. The full variable domain, in which reference TRBV28 and TRBJ2-7 provide the parts outside the CDR3, is DVKVTQSSRYLVKRTGEKVFLECVQDMDHENMFWYRQDPGLGLRLIYFSYDVKMKEKGDIPEGYSVSREKKERFSLILESASTNQTSMYLCASSPTGGRTYEQYFGPGTRLTVT.

The chain recombines TRBV5-4 with TRBJ2-5, with 7 positions matching TRBD1. The length of the CDR3 is 13 residues. CDR1 is SGHNT and CDR2 is YYREEE in the germline V gene (reference sequence). Trimming at V came to 5 bases and at J to 14 bases, leaving 15 bases not matched to a gene. CDR3 DNA: TGTGCCAGCAGTTTCGGGGACAGCGGAACTCTCTACTTC. It translates to CASSFGDSGTLYF.

The chain uses TRBV5-1 and TRBJ2-5; perhaps TRBD1 as D (6 bases). V was cut by 4 bases and J by 2 bases, with 12 bases left in between. CDR3 size: 14 residues. CDR1 is SGHRS and CDR2 is YFSETQ in the germline V gene. This CDR3 reads CASSVQGRQETQYF. In nucleotides, the CDR3 is TGCGCCAGCAGCGTACAGGGTCGGCAAGAGACCCAGTACTTC.

This chain joins TRBV4-1 and TRBJ2-3; 10 bases match TRBD2. This CDR3 spans 15 amino acids. With V trimmed by 2 bases and J by 6 bases, 5 bases remained unmatched. CDR1 and CDR2 from the germline V gene are MGHRA and YSYEKL. This CDR3 reads CASSQLAGAVDTQYF. The CDR3 bases are TGCGCCAGCAGCCAACTAGCGGGGGCAGTCGATACGCAGTATTTT.

Here the CDR3 DNA reads TGTGCCAGCAGCTCCGGGGACTCCCGCGAGCAGTACTTC. Amino acid sequence: CASSSGDSREQYF. The chain uses TRBV7-8 and TRBJ2-7; maybe TRBD2 (6 bases). This CDR3 is 13 amino acids long. The V and J ends lost 4 bases and 6 bases respectively, with 13 bases between them. Germline V gene data show CDR1 as SGHVS and CDR2 as FQNEAQ. Filled out from reference TRBV7-8 and TRBJ2-7, the complete variable domain reads GAGVSQSPRYKVAKRGQDVALRCDPISGHVSLFWYQQALGQGPEFLTYFQNEAQLDKSGLPSDRFFAERPEGSVSTLKIQRTQQEDSAVYLCASSSGDSREQYFGPGTRLTVT.

The genes are TRBV4-1 and TRBJ1-2; unclear D gene. CDR1 is MGHRA, CDR2 YSYEKL, per germline. This CDR3 has 16 amino acids. V was shortened by 0 bases and J by 0 bases, with 11 bases between the two germline ends. The CDR3, as DNA: TGCGCCAGCAGCCAAGAGCGGGCAGTAGCTAACTATGGCTACACCTTC. This codes for CASSQERAVANYGYTF.

This clone was picked up one time. The chain joins TRBV7-9 to TRBJ1-1; 7 bases map to TRBD1. From germline, CDR1 is SEHNR and CDR2 FQNEAQ (reference sequence). The CDR3 runs 18 residues. V was clipped by 1 base and J by 7 bases; unmatched bases: 18. CDR3 amino acids: CASSLESRGTALQGEAFF. The CDR3 bases are TGTGCCAGCAGCTTAGAGTCCCGGGGGACAGCCCTACAGGGTGAAGCTTTCTTT.

The chain couples TRBV15 to TRBJ2-3; D not certain. The CDR3 is 12 residues long. Trimming took 4 bases from V and 6 from J, leaving 8 bases between them. Germline V gene sequence: CDR1 LNHNV, CDR2 YYDKDF (reference sequence). CDR3 sequence: CATSTRSDTQYF. The CDR3 DNA reads as TGTGCCACCAGCACTAGAAGCGATACGCAGTATTTT.

This chain links TRBV2 with TRBJ1-5; D is uncertain. Germline V gene lookup returns CDR1 SNHLY and CDR2 FYNNEI. This CDR3 is 13 amino acids long. V was shortened by 4 bases and J by 6 bases, with 10 bases between the two germline ends. CDR3 DNA: TGTGCCAGCAGTGCAGGTACAAGTCAGCCCCAGCATTTT. Residues: CASSAGTSQPQHF.